This entry lists 7 T cell receptor beta chains sequenced from one sample in a study of cytomegalovirus exposure and HLA in healthy donors. PCR used 60 Vbeta primers and 13 Jbeta primers. Method: immunoSEQ multiplex PCR; TCRdb's copy keeps in-frame clones and lacks some. The top ten hold about 0.93% of the sample, which has about 170,000 clones, roughly 79% seen once. Material: PBMCs. Receptors were obtained from a woman in her forties or fifties in good health and CMV-seropositive.

The CDR3 loop reads CASSPRMGEIEAFF. CDR3 in DNA: TGTGCCAGCTCACCTAGGATGGGAGAGATTGAAGCTTTCTTT. This chain joins TRBV18 and TRBJ1-1; D gene uncertain. Germline loops: CDR1 KGHSH, CDR2 LQKENI. V lost 3 bases and J lost 7, with 15 bases in between. The CDR3 spans 14 residues.

This clone was counted between two and nine times. J is TRBJ1-6 and V is TRBV5-8, with 10 bases that match TRBD1. V lost 3 bases and J lost 10; bases outside the gene matches: 4. CDR1 and CDR2 from the germline V gene are SGHTS and YDEGEE. The CDR3 has 14 amino acids. The CDR3 DNA sequence: TGTGCCAGCAGCTCAGGACAGGGGGTCTCACCCCTCCACTTT. Its translation: CASSSGQGVSPLHF.

The chain has TRBV29-1 and TRBJ2-1; D may be TRBD2 (6 bases). CDR3 length equals 12 residues. V lost 6 bases to trimming and J lost 7 bases, with 13 bases between them. Per the germline V gene, CDR1 is SQVTM and CDR2 is ANQGSEA. CDR3 in amino acids: CSVRDFNNEQFF. CDR3 DNA: TGCAGCGTCAGGGACTTCAATAATGAGCAGTTCTTC.

The J gene is TRBJ1-1, the V gene TRBV6-5, with D perhaps TRBD1 (5 bases). V gave up 8 bases and J gave up 7 bases, with 14 bases separating them. The CDR3 is 12 residues long. From germline, CDR1 is MNHEY and CDR2 SVGAGI. The DNA for the CDR3 is TGTGCCAGCCGGGGGGAGGTAAGTGAAGCTTTCTTT. This sequence encodes CASRGEVSEAFF.

The chain recombines TRBV28 with TRBJ1-1, with 7 nucleotides matching TRBD1. The J segment lost 5 bases and the V segment lost 7 bases, leaving 7 bases of the junction unmatched. The CDR3 is made up of 13 amino acids. CDR1 and CDR2 from the germline V gene are MDHEN and SYDVKM. The CDR3, as DNA: TGTGCCAGCACTACAGGGGTTAAAACTGAAGCTTTCTTT. Translation gives CASTTGVKTEAFF.

The gene calls are TRBV2 and TRBJ2-1; 8 positions agree with TRBD2. This CDR3 contains 14 residues. V was clipped by 6 bases and J by 0 bases; unmatched bases: 1. From germline, CDR1 is SNHLY and CDR2 FYNNEI. The DNA of the CDR3 is TGTGCCAGCAGCGCGGGAGGCTCCTACAATGAGCAGTTCTTC. Translated: CASSAGGSYNEQFF.

The chain carries TRBV5-1 and TRBJ2-5, with 8 bases lining up with TRBD1. CDR1 and CDR2 from the germline V gene are SGHRS and YFSETQ. Trimming removed 4 bases from V and 2 bases from J; junction bases left unmatched: 7. The CDR3 runs to 15 residues. In DNA form, the CDR3 reads TGCGCCAGCAGCACAGGGACAGGAATACAAGAGACCCAGTACTTC. It is translated as CASSTGTGIQETQYF.